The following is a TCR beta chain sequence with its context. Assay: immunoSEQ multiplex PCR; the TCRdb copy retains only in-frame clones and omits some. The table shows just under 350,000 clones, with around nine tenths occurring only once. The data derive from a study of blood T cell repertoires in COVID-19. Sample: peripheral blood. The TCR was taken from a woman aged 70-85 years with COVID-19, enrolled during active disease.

The CDR3 here is CASSSGLQGARGYGYTF. Here the CDR3 DNA reads TGTGCCAGCAGCTCGGGTCTACAGGGGGCGCGAGGCTATGGCTACACCTTC. This sequence joins TRBV5-6 and TRBJ1-2, with 9 bases lining up with TRBD1. This CDR3 region has 17 residues. CDR1 SGHDT and CDR2 YYEEEE come from the germline V gene. V lost 3 bases to trimming and J lost 4 bases; unmatched junction nucleotides: 13.